What follows are 3 T cell receptor beta chains derived from one specimen sequenced in a study of blood T cell repertoires in COVID-19. The protocol was immunoSEQ multiplex PCR, while the TCRdb copy is restricted to in-frame clones and leaves out a portion. The table shows around 300,000 clones, with around 87% occurring only once. The source material was peripheral blood. The origin of the receptors is a woman between 40 and 55 years old with COVID-19, enrolled during active disease.

The chain combines TRBV14 with TRBJ1-2, with 12 bases lining up with TRBD1. The CDR3 has 17 amino acids. Per germline, CDR1 SGHDN and CDR2 FVKESK. V shed 3 bases and J 10 bases; nucleotides not matched to a gene: 15. CDR3 amino acids: CASSQRTLSGTGGAYTF. In nucleotides, the CDR3 is TGTGCCAGCAGCCAGAGAACCTTATCCGGGACAGGGGGCGCCTACACCTTC.

The chain couples TRBV4-1 to TRBJ1-6; TRBD1 aligns across 10 bases. J lost 7 bases, V lost 4 bases, and 10 bases had no gene match. This CDR3 is built from 17 residues. In germline, CDR1 is MGHRA, CDR2 YSYEKL. In nucleotides, the CDR3 is TGCGCCAGCAGCCTAAAGTTCCGGACAGGGGGGAATTCACCCCTCCACTTT. Protein: CASSLKFRTGGNSPLHF.

The chain carries TRBV10-1 and TRBJ2-1, with a weak D call TRBD2 (7 bases). CDR1 WNHNN and CDR2 SYGVQD come from the germline V gene (reference sequence). V lost 8 bases to trimming and J lost 8 bases, with 25 bases between them. The CDR3 has 16 residues. The CDR3 region is CASRTQQGGVGYEQFF. The CDR3 bases are TGCGCCAGCCGTACCCAACAGGGAGGGGTAGGCTATGAGCAGTTCTTC.